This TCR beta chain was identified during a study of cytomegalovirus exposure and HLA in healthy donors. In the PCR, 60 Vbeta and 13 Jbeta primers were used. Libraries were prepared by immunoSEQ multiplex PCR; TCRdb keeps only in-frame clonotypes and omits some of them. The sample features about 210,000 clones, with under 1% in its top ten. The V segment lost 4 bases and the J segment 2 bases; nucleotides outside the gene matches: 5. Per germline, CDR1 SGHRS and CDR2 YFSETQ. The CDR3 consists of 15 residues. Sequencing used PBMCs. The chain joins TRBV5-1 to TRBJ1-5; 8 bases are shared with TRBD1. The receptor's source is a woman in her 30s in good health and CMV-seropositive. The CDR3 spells CASSDGQGGNQPQHF. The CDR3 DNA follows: TGCGCCAGCAGCGACGGACAGGGTGGCAATCAGCCCCAGCATTTT.